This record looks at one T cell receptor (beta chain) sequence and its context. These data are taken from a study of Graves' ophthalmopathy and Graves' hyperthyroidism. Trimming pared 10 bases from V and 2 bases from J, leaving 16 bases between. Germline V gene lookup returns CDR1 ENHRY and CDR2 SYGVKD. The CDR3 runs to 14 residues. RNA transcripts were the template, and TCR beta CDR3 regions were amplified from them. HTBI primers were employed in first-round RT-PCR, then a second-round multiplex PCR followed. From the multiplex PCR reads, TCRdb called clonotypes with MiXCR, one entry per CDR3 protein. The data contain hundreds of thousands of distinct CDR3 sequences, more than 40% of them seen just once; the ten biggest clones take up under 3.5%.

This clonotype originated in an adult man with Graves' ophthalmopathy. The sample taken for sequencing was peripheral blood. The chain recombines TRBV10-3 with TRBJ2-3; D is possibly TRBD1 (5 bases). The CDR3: CASRAAENTDTQYF. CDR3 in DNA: TGTGCCAGCAGGGCCGCCGAGAACACAGATACGCAGTATTTT.